The 31 T cell receptor beta chains listed next were all sequenced from one sample in a study of T-cell reconstitution after alpha-beta-depleted transplantation in children. Using unique molecular identifiers, the investigators prepared the TCRbeta library. TCRdb re-derived calls from the PCR reads in MiXCR, one entry per CDR3 protein. The sample shows around 230,000 distinct CDR3 sequences, approximately 15% of them seen only once. The source material was PBMCs, mostly from graft donor cells, sampled 360 days after TCRalphabeta/CD19-depleted stem cell transplant. The receptors stem from a male patient between 2 and 9 years old who had a stem cell transplant for acute lymphoblastic leukemia, so the T cells may come from the graft donor.

Only a few counts were recorded for this clonotype. This rearrangement joins TRBV12-3 or TRBV12-4 to TRBJ1-2; 8 positions match TRBD1. With V trimmed by 5 bases and J by 7 bases, 6 bases remained unmatched. The CDR3 covers 13 residues. The CDR3 is CASSIGQGGGYTF. CDR3 nucleotide sequence: TGTGCCAGCAGTATCGGACAGGGAGGTGGCTACACCTTC.

This clonotype came up a few times. This sequence joins TRBV12-3 or TRBV12-4 and TRBJ1-6; 8 positions match TRBD1. Trimming took 1 base from V and 8 from J; bases not matched to a gene: 4. The CDR3 is 15 residues long. CDR3 residues: CASSLEGQADSPLHF. CDR3 nucleotides: TGTGCCAGCAGTTTAGAGGGACAGGCTGATTCACCCCTCCACTTT.

This clonotype was seen only a few times. The genes are TRBV7-2 and TRBJ1-1, with a tentative D call TRBD1 (5 bases). V gave up 6 bases and J gave up 8 bases, with 16 bases separating them. CDR1 and CDR2 (germline): SGHTA, FQGNSA. There are 13 residues in the CDR3. The CDR3 DNA is TGTGCCAGCAGTCCCTCGGGCAGGGCAGAAGCTTTCTTT. Protein product: CASSPSGRAEAFF.

This clonotype has just a few counts. This chain uses TRBV4-3 with TRBJ1-3; D is undetermined. Germline values: CDR1 LGHNA, CDR2 YSLEER. The V end was cut by 0 bases, the J end by 4 bases, with 1 base between. CDR3 length: 12 amino acids. In DNA, the CDR3 is TGCGCCAGCAGCCAAGACGGAAACACCATATATTTT. This encodes CASSQDGNTIYF.

In its sample, this clonotype was seen a few times. The chain is built from TRBV7-9 and TRBJ1-2; D ambiguous. V lost 5 bases to trimming and J lost 4 bases, with 11 bases between them. The length of the CDR3 is 13 residues. Germline CDR1 SEHNR, CDR2 FQNEAQ (reference sequence). The CDR3 loop is CASSLTDGYGYTF. In DNA form, the CDR3 reads TGTGCCAGCAGCCTGACTGATGGCTATGGCTACACCTTC.

This clonotype was found a few times. The chain employs TRBV27 and TRBJ2-2, with TRBD2 identical over 12 bases. Per the germline V gene, CDR1 is MNHEY and CDR2 is SMNVEV (reference sequence). The CDR3 is made up of 18 amino acids. J gave up 4 bases and V 1 base, and 7 bases lay outside the gene matches. The CDR3, as DNA: TGTGCCAGCAGTTTATTTCCGACTAGCGGGAGAGGCACCGGGGAGCTGTTTTTT. Its protein product is CASSLFPTSGRGTGELFF.

The CDR3 DNA is TGTGCCAGCAGCTTAGGGCTAGCGGGCAGAGATACGCAGTATTTT. This codes for CASSLGLAGRDTQYF. The V call is TRBV11-2, the J call TRBJ2-3; the match to TRBD2 covers 8 bases. Germline CDR1 reads SGHAT; CDR2 reads FQNNGV. CDR3 size: 15 residues. The J segment lost 5 bases and the V segment lost 1 base, leaving 5 bases of the junction unmatched. The complete variable domain, with remaining parts taken from reference TRBV11-2 and TRBJ2-3, reads EAGVAQSPRYKIIEKRQSVAFWCNPISGHATLYWYQQILGQGPKLLIQFQNNGVVDDSQLPKDRFSAERLKGVDSTLKIQPAKLEDSAVYLCASSLGLAGRDTQYFGPGTRLTVL.

Only one count was recorded for this clonotype. This chain uses TRBV6-1 with TRBJ2-1; D is possibly TRBD1 (6 bases). The CDR3 contains 14 residues. From germline, CDR1 is MNHNS and CDR2 SASEGT. V lost 11 bases, J lost 4 bases, and 18 bases lay in between. CDR3: CAVGGTAQYNEQFF. The CDR3, as DNA: TGTGCCGTAGGGGGAACAGCCCAATACAATGAGCAGTTCTTC.

A few counts support this clonotype. The chain employs TRBV2 and TRBJ2-1, with no clear D. CDR3 length: 12 amino acids. V was pared by 3 bases and J by 8 bases, with 8 bases between. CDR1 and CDR2 from the germline V gene are SNHLY and FYNNEI. The CDR3 DNA follows: TGTGCCAGCAGTGAGCCAGTCGATGAGCAGTTCTTC. Its protein is CASSEPVDEQFF.

The V gene is TRBV5-1, the J gene TRBJ2-7; TRBD1 agrees at 10 bases. Germline V CDR1 and CDR2: SGHRS, YFSETQ. The CDR3 totals 15 residues. The ends lost 6 bases at V and 1 base at J; junction bases unmatched: 7. The CDR3, as DNA: TGCGCCAGCACCTTCGGGACAGGGGTTTCCTACGAGCAGTACTTC. Translated, it gives CASTFGTGVSYEQYF. Based on the CDR3 plus reference TRBV5-1 and TRBJ2-7, the full variable domain is KAGVTQTPRYLIKTRGQQVTLSCSPISGHRSVSWYQQTPGQGLQFLFEYFSETQRNKGNFPGRFSGRQFSNSRSEMNVSTLELGDSALYLCASTFGTGVSYEQYFGPGTRLTVT.

J is TRBJ1-2 and V is TRBV5-1, with a weak D call TRBD1 (6 bases). The germline CDR1 and CDR2 sequences are SGHRS and YFSETQ. The CDR3 extends over 19 amino acids. V lost 0 bases to trimming and J lost 3 bases, with 24 bases between them. The CDR3 DNA reads as TGCGCCAGCAGCTTGGCCTTTTTCAGGGGTACAGGGAAACACTATGGCTACACCTTC. Translated: CASSLAFFRGTGKHYGYTF.

The CDR3 protein is CASSYSQGRAFF. CDR3 DNA sequence: TGTGCCAGCAGTTACTCGCAGGGTAGGGCTTTCTTT. The rearrangement links TRBV6-5 to TRBJ1-1, with a tentative D call TRBD1 (5 bases). Germline V gene sequence: CDR1 MNHEY, CDR2 SVGAGI. The V and J ends lost 0 bases and 11 bases respectively, with 10 bases between them. This CDR3 comprises 12 residues.

This clonotype came up a few times. The genes are TRBV7-2 and TRBJ1-6, with TRBD1 matching over 11 bases. The J segment lost 10 bases and the V segment lost 5 bases, leaving 7 bases of the junction unmatched. The CDR3 sequence is 15 residues long. Germline values: CDR1 SGHTA, CDR2 FQGNSA. The DNA for the CDR3 is TGTGCCAGCAGCATGGGGACAGGGGGATACTCACCCCTCCACTTT. Its translation: CASSMGTGGYSPLHF.

The CDR3 here is CASSLAPDTTEAFF. CDR3 DNA: TGTGCCAGCAGCTTGGCACCGGACACCACTGAAGCTTTCTTT. The gene calls are TRBV5-8 and TRBJ1-1; D might be TRBD1 (5 bases). The CDR3 is 14 amino acids. V was shortened by 0 bases and J by 4 bases, with 10 bases between the two germline ends. Germline V gives CDR1 SGHTS, CDR2 YDEGEE.

The V call is TRBV7-9, the J call TRBJ1-4; D is possibly TRBD1 (5 bases). The V gene lost 5 bases and the J gene lost 5 bases, with 15 bases spanning the gap. Germline-derived CDR1 and CDR2 are SEHNR and FQNEAQ (reference sequence). The length of the CDR3 is 15 residues. The CDR3 nucleotides are TGTGCCAGCAGCCTCGGGAGGGAGGGGAATGAAAAACTGTTTTTT. This encodes CASSLGREGNEKLFF.

This clonotype has only a few counts. CDR3 amino acids: CSAVGGTGGSRNEKLFF. In nucleotides, the CDR3 is TGCAGCGCCGTTGGGGGGACAGGGGGCTCCCGTAATGAAAAACTGTTTTTT. The rearrangement joins TRBV29-1 to TRBJ1-4; 12 bases map to TRBD1. V trimming: 7 bases; J trimming: 4 bases; junction bases outside the gene matches: 13. This CDR3 has 17 residues. Germline V lookup: CDR1 SQVTM, CDR2 ANQGSEA.

The chain employs TRBV2 and TRBJ2-3; D gene unclear. This CDR3 region has 13 residues. Trimming left V 6 bases short and J 5 bases short, with 12 bases between. The germline V gene encodes CDR1 SNHLY and CDR2 FYNNEI. This chain's CDR3 is CASSESAEDTQYF. The CDR3 region has the DNA TGTGCCAGCAGCGAGAGCGCGGAAGATACGCAGTATTTT.

In DNA, the CDR3 is TGTGCCAGCTCACCCGGGACAGGGCGCGAGGAGCAGTACTTC. Its translation: CASSPGTGREEQYF. The chain carries TRBV18 and TRBJ2-7, with 9 nucleotides matching TRBD1. V shed 3 bases, J shed 7 bases, and the junction held 7 bases outside the gene matches. Germline CDR1 KGHSH, CDR2 LQKENI. The CDR3 is made up of 14 amino acids.

This clonotype was detected ten times or more. The V call is TRBV4-3, the J call TRBJ1-2; D remains ambiguous. V was shortened by 6 bases and J by 6 bases, with 14 bases between the two germline ends. The germline V gene has CDR1 LGHNA and CDR2 YSLEER. The CDR3 is 13 residues long. CDR3 in amino acids: CASSLTMLDGYTF. CDR3 nucleotides: TGCGCCAGCAGTTTAACAATGCTTGATGGCTACACCTTC.

This clonotype was seen more than once but under ten times. The CDR3 loop is CASSRGGVAGATDTQYF. CDR3 nucleotide sequence: TGTGCCAGCAGCCGGGGAGGGGTAGCGGGGGCTACAGATACGCAGTATTTT. The chain links TRBV12-3 or TRBV12-4 to TRBJ2-3; 9 bases are a match to TRBD2. After removal of 6 bases from V and 3 bases from J, the junction contained 13 bases not matched to a gene. The CDR3 covers 17 residues.

J is TRBJ2-5 and V is TRBV28; TRBD1 agrees at 8 bases. The CDR3 runs 15 residues. V lost 6 bases and J lost 5; bases outside the gene matches: 11. CDR1 and CDR2 from the germline V gene are MDHEN and SYDVKM. The CDR3, as DNA: TGTGCCAGCAGGCTACCCGGGACAGGAATTGAGACCCAGTACTTC. Protein: CASRLPGTGIETQYF.

This chain links TRBV28 with TRBJ2-6; perhaps D is TRBD1 or TRBD2 (5 bases each). The CDR3 is 15 amino acids. The germline CDR1 and CDR2 sequences are MDHEN and SYDVKM. V was shortened by 7 bases and J by 2 bases, with 12 bases between the two germline ends. The CDR3 DNA is TGTGCCAGCATACGTCGGGGCGCTGGGGCCAACGTCCTGACTTTC. Translated, it gives CASIRRGAGANVLTF.

This chain connects TRBV5-1 to TRBJ2-3; 7 bases fit TRBD1. The CDR3 runs 15 residues. CDR1 and CDR2 from the germline V gene are SGHRS and YFSETQ. With 5 bases clipped from V and 3 bases from J, the junction kept 9 bases outside the gene matches. In DNA form, the CDR3 reads TGCGCCAGCAGGTATTCGGGACAGCTAACAGATACGCAGTATTTT. It yields the protein CASRYSGQLTDTQYF.

The chain employs TRBV2 and TRBJ2-7; D not resolved. This CDR3 contains 12 residues. Germline V gene sequence: CDR1 SNHLY, CDR2 FYNNEI. CDR3 coding DNA: TGTGCAAGCGAATCCAACTCCTACGAGCAGTACTTC. This sequence encodes CASESNSYEQYF. Combining the CDR3 with reference TRBV2 and TRBJ2-7 gives the whole variable domain EPEVTQTPSHQVTQMGQEVILRCVPISNHLYFYWYRQILGQKVEFLVSFYNNEISEKSEIFDDQFSVERPDGSNFTLKIRSTKLEDSAMYFCASESNSYEQYFGPGTRLTVT.

With regard to this clonotype: The junction shows a germline mismatch at one end, possibly a read error. The chain carries TRBV7-7 and TRBJ2-3; TRBD2 might be the D (6 bases). The CDR3 is 15 residues long. In germline, CDR1 is SSHAT, CDR2 FNYEAQ (reference sequence). CDR3 sequence: CASSLGIGGPDTQYF. CDR3 sequence (DNA): TGTGCTAGCAGCTTAGGGATCGGGGGTCCAGATACGCAGTATTTT.

This clonotype was counted only a few times. The chain has TRBV29-1 and TRBJ2-7, with D maybe TRBD2 (6 bases). In germline, CDR1 is SQVTM, CDR2 ANQGSEA. The CDR3 totals 14 residues. The germline V and J ends were trimmed by 6 bases and 2 bases, with 17 bases remaining between them. CDR3 in amino acids: CSVPGRSEAYEQYF. The CDR3 nucleotides read TGCAGCGTCCCAGGGAGGAGCGAGGCCTACGAGCAGTACTTC.

The V gene is TRBV7-6, the J gene TRBJ2-3; maybe TRBD1 (6 bases). CDR1 is SGHVS and CDR2 is FNYEAQ in the germline V gene. The CDR3 totals 18 residues. Trimming removed 5 bases at V and 3 bases at J, with 24 bases between. For the CDR3, the DNA is TGTGCCAGCAGCCCCCTTGATCGGGTCTCGAGGGGGACAGATACGCAGTATTTT. Translated: CASSPLDRVSRGTDTQYF.

V gene TRBV7-6 combines with J gene TRBJ2-3; D gene uncertain. The V end was cut by 5 bases, the J end by 2 bases, with 8 bases between. The CDR3 length is 13 residues. CDR1 and CDR2 from the germline V gene are SGHVS and FNYEAQ. This chain's CDR3 is CASSARTTDTQYF. CDR3 nucleotide sequence: TGTGCCAGCAGCGCACGGACCACAGATACGCAGTATTTT.

This clonotype was picked up a small number of times. The rearrangement links TRBV10-3 to TRBJ2-1; D might be TRBD1 (5 bases). Trimming pared 10 bases from V and 5 bases from J, leaving 18 bases between. The CDR3 spans 14 residues. Germline CDR1 reads ENHRY; CDR2 reads SYGVKD. DNA of the CDR3: TGTGCCAGCCGGACAATCAAGGGTGACAATGAGCAGTTCTTC. Its translation is CASRTIKGDNEQFF.

The chain links TRBV29-1 to TRBJ1-5, with D perhaps TRBD1 (5 bases). V was pared by 4 bases and J by 7 bases, with 14 bases between. Looked up from germline, CDR1 is SQVTM and CDR2 is ANQGSEA. This CDR3 has 13 residues. The DNA of the CDR3 is TGCAGCGTTGTCTTGACAGAAGGGCAGCCCCAGCATTTT. It encodes CSVVLTEGQPQHF. The complete variable domain, with remaining parts taken from reference TRBV29-1 and TRBJ1-5, reads SAVISQKPSRDICQRGTSLTIQCQVDSQVTMMFWYRQQPGQSLTLIATANQGSEATYESGFVIDKFPISRPNLTFSTLTVSNMSPEDSSIYLCSVVLTEGQPQHFGDGTRLSIL.

There are a few counts of this clonotype. The chain is built from TRBV18 and TRBJ2-7; unclear D gene. CDR3 length equals 16 residues. Germline V gene sequence: CDR1 KGHSH, CDR2 LQKENI. The V gene lost 2 bases and the J gene lost 0 bases, with 14 bases spanning the gap. This CDR3 is CASSPLRTVNSYEQYF. The DNA for the CDR3 is TGTGCCAGCTCACCATTAAGGACGGTGAACTCCTACGAGCAGTACTTC.